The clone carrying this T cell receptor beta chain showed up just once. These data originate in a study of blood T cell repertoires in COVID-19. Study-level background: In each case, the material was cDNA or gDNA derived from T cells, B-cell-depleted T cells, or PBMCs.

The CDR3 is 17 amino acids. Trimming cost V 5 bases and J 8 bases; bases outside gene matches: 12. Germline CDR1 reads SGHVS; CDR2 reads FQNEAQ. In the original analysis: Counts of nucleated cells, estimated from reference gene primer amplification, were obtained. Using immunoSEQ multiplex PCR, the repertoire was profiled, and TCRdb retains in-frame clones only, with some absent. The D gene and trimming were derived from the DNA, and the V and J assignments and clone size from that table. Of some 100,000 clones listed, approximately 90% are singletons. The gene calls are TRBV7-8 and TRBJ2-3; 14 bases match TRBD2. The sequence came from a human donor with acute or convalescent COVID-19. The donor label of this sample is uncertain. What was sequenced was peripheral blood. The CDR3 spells CASSPPGLAGVVSTQYF. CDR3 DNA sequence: TGTGCCAGCAGCCCGCCGGGACTAGCGGGAGTTGTCTCTACGCAGTATTTT.